Presented here are 20 T cell receptor beta chains from one specimen sequenced in a study of blood T cell repertoires in COVID-19. Method: immunoSEQ multiplex PCR; TCRdb's copy keeps in-frame clones and lacks some. Of some 250,000 clones in the sample, 75% to 90% were seen once. Sequenced sample: peripheral blood. The receptors originated from a young man with active or convalescent COVID-19.

This clone was counted once. The gene calls are TRBV3-1 (or the pseudogene TRBV3-2) and TRBJ2-7; 11 nucleotides match TRBD1. The CDR3 is 13 residues long. V gave up 8 bases and J gave up 2 bases; unmatched junction bases: 2. Germline CDR1 is LGHDT and CDR2 is YNNKEL (reference sequence). The CDR3 spells CASRDRGTYEQYF. The DNA of the CDR3 is TGTGCCAGCCGGGACAGGGGGACCTACGAGCAGTACTTC.

The chain joins TRBV4-2 to TRBJ2-3; tentative D call: TRBD2 (6 bases). The V end lost 6 bases, the J end lost 9 bases, and 7 bases lay between the germline ends. This CDR3 is built from 10 residues. Per germline, CDR1 LGHNA and CDR2 YNFKEQ. This CDR3 is CASRGGTQYF. In DNA form, the CDR3 reads TGTGCCAGCAGGGGGGGAACGCAGTATTTT.

With respect to this clone: The identical CDR3 is also encoded by other nucleotide sequences in the sample. The V and J genes are TRBV18 and TRBJ2-3; the D is unclear. Deletions cut 0 bases from V and 6 bases from J, with 7 bases between. This CDR3 contains 13 residues. Germline V CDR1 and CDR2: KGHSH, LQKENI. CDR3 in DNA: TGTGCCAGCTCACCACCGACCGGGGATACGCAGTATTTT. Translating it yields CASSPPTGDTQYF.

The chain combines TRBV9 with TRBJ1-1, with 9 bases that match TRBD1. This CDR3 region has 15 residues. The ends lost 3 bases at V and 0 bases at J; junction bases unmatched: 3. Per germline, CDR1 SGDLS and CDR2 YYNGEE. CDR3 nucleotides: TGTGCCAGCAGCGCGACAGGGGGGATGAACACTGAAGCTTTCTTT. Its translation: CASSATGGMNTEAFF. Looking up the rest from reference TRBV9 and TRBJ1-1 gives the full variable domain: DSGVTQTPKHLITATGQRVTLRCSPRSGDLSVYWYQQSLDQGLQFLIQYYNGEERAKGNILERFSAQQFPDLHSELNLSSLELGDSALYFCASSATGGMNTEAFFGQGTRLTVV.

The chain joins TRBV30 to TRBJ2-7; 8 bases agree with TRBD2. Looked up from germline, CDR1 is GTSNPN and CDR2 is SVGIG (reference sequence). V lost 0 bases and J lost 4; bases outside the gene matches: 32. The CDR3 runs 23 residues. The DNA for the CDR3 is TGTGCCTGGAGTGTACGTAGTGTCCCAATTCGGGGGGGCTTATACCCCATCTATTACGAGCAGTACTTC. Encoded protein: CAWSVRSVPIRGGLYPIYYEQYF.

The V gene is TRBV7-2, the J gene TRBJ1-4; D might be TRBD1 (6 bases). Germline V gene sequence: CDR1 SGHTA, CDR2 FQGNSA. The CDR3 runs 13 residues. V dropped 7 bases and J dropped 5 bases, with 11 bases sitting between them. The CDR3 protein is CASTKDRNEKLFF. The CDR3 coding sequence is TGTGCCAGCACCAAGGACAGAAATGAAAAACTGTTTTTT.

The chain carries TRBV12-5 and TRBJ2-6; 8 nucleotides match TRBD1. Germline V gene data show CDR1 as LGHNT and CDR2 as FRNRAP. With V trimmed by 6 bases and J by 2 bases, 6 bases remained unmatched. CDR3 length: 16 residues. CDR3: CASGLDRGPGANVLTF. The CDR3 region has the DNA TGTGCTAGTGGATTAGACAGGGGTCCTGGGGCCAACGTCCTGACTTTC.

This sequence joins TRBV27 and TRBJ1-1; D is undetermined. CDR1 and CDR2 from the germline V gene are MNHEY and SMNVEV (reference sequence). The V end was cut by 5 bases, the J end by 3 bases, with 4 bases between. The CDR3 covers 11 residues. The CDR3 nucleotides are TGTGCCAGCAGTACGGACACTGAAGCTTTCTTT. Amino acid sequence: CASSTDTEAFF.

This chain joins TRBV5-1 and TRBJ2-1; D is undetermined. CDR1 and CDR2 from the germline V gene are SGHRS and YFSETQ. V was pared by 4 bases and J by 10 bases, with 9 bases between. CDR3 length: 11 amino acids. Here the CDR3 DNA reads TGCGCCAGCAGCCTCGGCAGGGAGCAGTTCTTC. Residues: CASSLGREQFF.

This clone was seen only once. The chain recombines TRBV9 with TRBJ1-1; D unresolved. The ends were cut back, 0 bases at V and 7 bases at J, with 10 bases in the middle. The V gene's germline CDR1 is SGDLS and CDR2 YYNGEE. This CDR3 has 13 amino acids. The CDR3 nucleotides are TGTGCCAGCAGCGTAGCTAAGAATGGTGAAGCTTTCTTT. It translates to CASSVAKNGEAFF. Variable domain in full (rest from reference TRBV9 and TRBJ1-1): DSGVTQTPKHLITATGQRVTLRCSPRSGDLSVYWYQQSLDQGLQFLIQYYNGEERAKGNILERFSAQQFPDLHSELNLSSLELGDSALYFCASSVAKNGEAFFGQGTRLTVV.

The J gene is TRBJ2-1, the V gene TRBV6-2 or TRBV6-3, with 9 bases lining up with TRBD2. The CDR3 consists of 19 residues. Trimming removed 2 bases from V and 0 bases from J; junction bases left unmatched: 11. CDR1 and CDR2 (germline): MNHEY, SVGEGT. The CDR3 loop reads CASSYRLASGDSSYNEQFF. In nucleotides, the CDR3 is TGTGCCAGCAGTTACCGACTGGCTAGCGGGGATAGCTCCTACAATGAGCAGTTCTTC.

The CDR3: CASSPQGGADQPQHF. The CDR3, as DNA: TGTGCCAGCTCACCTCAAGGGGGTGCCGATCAGCCCCAGCATTTT. The chain uses TRBV18 and TRBJ1-5; tentatively, D is TRBD1 (6 bases). Trimming took 3 bases from V and 5 from J, leaving 14 bases between them. The CDR3 has 15 residues. Germline V lookup: CDR1 KGHSH, CDR2 LQKENI.

This clone showed up just once. J is TRBJ2-3 and V is TRBV13; TRBD1 matches at 7 bases. CDR1 and CDR2 from the germline V gene are PRHDT and FYEKMQ (reference sequence). Germline trimming cut 8 bases from V and 3 bases from J; bases unmatched to any gene: 14. The CDR3 spans 16 residues. The CDR3 loop is CASGSGGQEATDTQYF. For the CDR3, the DNA is TGTGCCAGCGGGTCGGGCGGACAGGAGGCTACAGATACGCAGTATTTT.

This chain connects TRBV6-5 to TRBJ1-3, with unresolved D. CDR1 and CDR2 from the germline V gene are MNHEY and SVGAGI. The CDR3 runs to 14 residues. The V end lost 6 bases, the J end lost 0 bases, and 9 bases lay between the germline ends. The CDR3 region is CASSATGSGNTIYF. In DNA form, the CDR3 reads TGTGCCAGCAGCGCGACTGGCTCTGGAAACACCATATATTTT.

The V and J genes are TRBV19 and TRBJ2-1; 11 positions agree with TRBD2. The CDR3 runs to 14 residues. Trimming cost V 8 bases and J 2 bases; bases outside gene matches: 2. Germline assignment: CDR1 LNHDA and CDR2 SQIVND (reference sequence). CDR3 region: CASELAGAYNEQFF. The CDR3 DNA sequence: TGTGCCAGTGAACTAGCGGGAGCCTACAATGAGCAGTTCTTC.

In this sample, this clone turned up once. This chain connects TRBV5-1 to TRBJ2-1; 10 bases are shared with TRBD2. The CDR3 has 17 residues. Germline assignment: CDR1 SGHRS and CDR2 YFSETQ. V dropped 0 bases and J dropped 8; count of bases not matched to a gene: 11. The CDR3 DNA is TGCGCCAGCAGCTTGGAGCCAGCGGGGGGGCCTGGGGATGAGCAGTTCTTC. It codes for CASSLEPAGGPGDEQFF.

This clone was counted a single time. V is TRBV13 and J is TRBJ1-2, with 7 bases identical to TRBD1. V lost 3 bases and J lost 4; bases outside the gene matches: 8. The CDR3 is 15 amino acids. Germline V gives CDR1 PRHDT, CDR2 FYEKMQ (reference sequence). CDR3 nucleotide sequence: TGTGCCAGCAGCTTGAGGGACAGCTCGGCCTATGGCTACACCTTC. Its translation: CASSLRDSSAYGYTF.

Only one count was recorded for this clone. The chain uses TRBV5-1 and TRBJ2-5; 11 bases match TRBD2. This CDR3 region has 14 residues. The germline CDR1 and CDR2 sequences are SGHRS and YFSETQ. With 6 bases clipped from V and 4 bases from J, the junction kept 5 bases outside the gene matches. The CDR3 coding sequence is TGCGCCAGCAAGGATCTAGCGGGGGGAGAGACCCAGTACTTC. Translation: CASKDLAGGETQYF.

The chain recombines TRBV9 with TRBJ2-6; D is possibly TRBD2 (6 bases). The ends were cut back, 0 bases at V and 0 bases at J, with 19 bases in the middle. This CDR3 contains 20 residues. Germline CDR1 and CDR2: SGDLS and YYNGEE. CDR3 loop: CASSVGDRWDSFSGANVLTF. The DNA of the CDR3 is TGTGCCAGCAGCGTAGGCGACCGATGGGACTCTTTCTCTGGGGCCAACGTCCTGACTTTC.

The chain employs TRBV2 and TRBJ2-5; D perhaps matches TRBD1 (6 bases). V shed 10 bases and J shed 8 bases, with 8 bases lying between them. CDR1 and CDR2 from the germline V gene are SNHLY and FYNNEI. This CDR3 has 9 amino acids. The CDR3, as DNA: TGTGCCACACAGGGAACCCAGTACTTC. It encodes CATQGTQYF.